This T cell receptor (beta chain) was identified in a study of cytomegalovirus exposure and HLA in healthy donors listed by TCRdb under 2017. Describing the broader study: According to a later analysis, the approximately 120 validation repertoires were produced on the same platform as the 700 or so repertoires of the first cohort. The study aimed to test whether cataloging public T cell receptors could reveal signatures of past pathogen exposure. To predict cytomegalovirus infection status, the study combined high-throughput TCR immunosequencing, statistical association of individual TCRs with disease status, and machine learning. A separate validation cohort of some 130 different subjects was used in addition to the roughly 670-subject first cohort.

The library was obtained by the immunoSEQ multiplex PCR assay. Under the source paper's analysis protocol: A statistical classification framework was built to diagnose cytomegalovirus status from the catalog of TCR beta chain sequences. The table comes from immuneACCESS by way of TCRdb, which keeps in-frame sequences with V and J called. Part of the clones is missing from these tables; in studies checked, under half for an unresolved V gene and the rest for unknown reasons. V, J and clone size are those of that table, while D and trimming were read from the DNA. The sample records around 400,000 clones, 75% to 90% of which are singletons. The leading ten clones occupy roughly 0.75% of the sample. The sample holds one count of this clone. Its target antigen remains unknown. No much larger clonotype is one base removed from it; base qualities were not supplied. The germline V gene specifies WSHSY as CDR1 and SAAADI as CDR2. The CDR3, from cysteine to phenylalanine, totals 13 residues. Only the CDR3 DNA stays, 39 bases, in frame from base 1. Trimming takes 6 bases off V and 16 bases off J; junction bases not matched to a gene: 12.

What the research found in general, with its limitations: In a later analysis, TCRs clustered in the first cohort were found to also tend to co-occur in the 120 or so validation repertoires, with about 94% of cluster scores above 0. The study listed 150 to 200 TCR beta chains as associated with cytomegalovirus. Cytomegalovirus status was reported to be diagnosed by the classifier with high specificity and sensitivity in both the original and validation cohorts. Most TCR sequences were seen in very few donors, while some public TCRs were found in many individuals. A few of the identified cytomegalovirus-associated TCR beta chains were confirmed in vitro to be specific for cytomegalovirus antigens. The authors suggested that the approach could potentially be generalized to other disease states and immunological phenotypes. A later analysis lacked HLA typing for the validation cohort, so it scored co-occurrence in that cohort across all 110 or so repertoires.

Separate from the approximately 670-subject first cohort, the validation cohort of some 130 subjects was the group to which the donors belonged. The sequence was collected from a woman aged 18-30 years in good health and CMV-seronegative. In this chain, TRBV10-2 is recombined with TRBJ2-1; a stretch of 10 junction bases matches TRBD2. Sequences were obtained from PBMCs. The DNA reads TGCGCCAGCAGATTAGCCCTAGCGGGGGCCCTTTTCTTC. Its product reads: CASRLALAGALFF.